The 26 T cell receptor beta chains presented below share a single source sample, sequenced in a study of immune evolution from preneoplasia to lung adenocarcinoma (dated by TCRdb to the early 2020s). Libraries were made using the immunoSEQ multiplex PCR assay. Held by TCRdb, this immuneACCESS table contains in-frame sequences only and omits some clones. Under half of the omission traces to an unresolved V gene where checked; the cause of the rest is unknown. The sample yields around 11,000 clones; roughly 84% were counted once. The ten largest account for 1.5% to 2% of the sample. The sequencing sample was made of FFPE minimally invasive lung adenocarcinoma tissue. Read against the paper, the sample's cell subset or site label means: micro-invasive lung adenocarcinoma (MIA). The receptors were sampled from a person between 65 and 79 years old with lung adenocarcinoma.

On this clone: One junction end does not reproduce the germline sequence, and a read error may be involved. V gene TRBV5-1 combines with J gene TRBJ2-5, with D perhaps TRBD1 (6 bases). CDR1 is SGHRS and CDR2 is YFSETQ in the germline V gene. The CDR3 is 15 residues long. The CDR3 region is CASSSGTPMGETQYF. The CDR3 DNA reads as TGCGCCAGTAGCTCCGGGACACCAATGGGGGAGACCCAGTACTTC.

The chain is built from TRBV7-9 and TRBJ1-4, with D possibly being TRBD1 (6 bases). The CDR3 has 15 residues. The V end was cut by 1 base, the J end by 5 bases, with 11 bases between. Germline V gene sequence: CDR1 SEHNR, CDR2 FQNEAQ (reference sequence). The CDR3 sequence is CASSLVAGENEKLFF. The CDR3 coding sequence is TGTGCCAGCAGCTTAGTAGCAGGGGAGAATGAAAAACTGTTTTTT.

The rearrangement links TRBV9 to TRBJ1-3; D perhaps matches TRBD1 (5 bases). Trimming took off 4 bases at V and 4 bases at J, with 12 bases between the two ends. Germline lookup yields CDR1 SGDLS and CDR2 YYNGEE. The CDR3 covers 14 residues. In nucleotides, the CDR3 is TGTGCCAGCAGCTTCTTGGACACGGGAAACACCATATATTTT. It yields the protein CASSFLDTGNTIYF.

Here the CDR3 DNA reads TGTGCCAGTAACACCGGACCATCCAGCGGCTATGGCTACACCTTC. This gives the protein CASNTGPSSGYGYTF. V and J are TRBV19 and TRBJ1-2; D gene uncertain. The CDR3 is 15 amino acids. V gave up 7 bases and J gave up 4 bases, with 19 bases separating them. Germline assignment: CDR1 LNHDA and CDR2 SQIVND (reference sequence).

CDR3 DNA sequence: TGTGCCAGCAGCCAAGAGAACAGGGTGGATACGCAGTATTTT. Protein product: CASSQENRVDTQYF. V is TRBV14 and J is TRBJ2-3; TRBD1 is a possible D gene (6 bases). CDR3 length: 14 residues. V lost 0 bases, J lost 6 bases, and 10 bases lay in between. Looked up from germline, CDR1 is SGHDN and CDR2 is FVKESK.

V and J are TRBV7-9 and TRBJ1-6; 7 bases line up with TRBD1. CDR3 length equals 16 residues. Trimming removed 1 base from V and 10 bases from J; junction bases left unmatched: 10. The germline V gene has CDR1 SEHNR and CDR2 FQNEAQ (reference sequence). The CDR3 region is CASSLGVRDSGSPLHF. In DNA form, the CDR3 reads TGTGCCAGCAGCTTAGGGGTTCGGGACAGCGGATCACCCCTCCACTTT.

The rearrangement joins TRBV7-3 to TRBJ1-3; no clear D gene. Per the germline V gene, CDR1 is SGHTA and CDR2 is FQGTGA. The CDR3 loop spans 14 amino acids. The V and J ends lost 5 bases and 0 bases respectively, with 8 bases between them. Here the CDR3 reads CASSLRDSGNTIYF. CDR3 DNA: TGTGCCAGCAGCCTCCGGGACTCTGGAAACACCATATATTTT.

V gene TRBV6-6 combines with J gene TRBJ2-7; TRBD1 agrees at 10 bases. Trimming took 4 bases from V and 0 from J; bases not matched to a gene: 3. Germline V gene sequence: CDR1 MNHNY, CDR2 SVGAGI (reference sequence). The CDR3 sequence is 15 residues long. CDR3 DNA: TGTGCCAGCAGTTCGGGACAGGGGTTCTCCTACGAGCAGTACTTC. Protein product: CASSSGQGFSYEQYF.

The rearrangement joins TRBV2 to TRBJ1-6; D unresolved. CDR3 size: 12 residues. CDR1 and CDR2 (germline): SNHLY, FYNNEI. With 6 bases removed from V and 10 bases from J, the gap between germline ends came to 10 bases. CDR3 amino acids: CASRVGESPLHF. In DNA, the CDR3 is TGTGCCAGCAGGGTTGGGGAATCACCCCTCCACTTT.

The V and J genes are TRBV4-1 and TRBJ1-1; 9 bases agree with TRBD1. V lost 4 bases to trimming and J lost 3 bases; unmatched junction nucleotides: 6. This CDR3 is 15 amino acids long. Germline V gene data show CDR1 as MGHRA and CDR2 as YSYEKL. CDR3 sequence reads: CASSRGQGGYTEAFF. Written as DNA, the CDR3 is TGCGCCAGCAGCCGGGGACAGGGAGGTTACACTGAAGCTTTCTTT.

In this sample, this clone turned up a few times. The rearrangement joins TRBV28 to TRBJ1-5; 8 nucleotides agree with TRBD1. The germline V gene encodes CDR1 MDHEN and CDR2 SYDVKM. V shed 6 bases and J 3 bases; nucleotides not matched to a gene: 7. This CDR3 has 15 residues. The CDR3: CASRGATGANQPQHF. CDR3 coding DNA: TGTGCCAGCAGAGGGGCGACAGGGGCCAATCAGCCCCAGCATTTT.

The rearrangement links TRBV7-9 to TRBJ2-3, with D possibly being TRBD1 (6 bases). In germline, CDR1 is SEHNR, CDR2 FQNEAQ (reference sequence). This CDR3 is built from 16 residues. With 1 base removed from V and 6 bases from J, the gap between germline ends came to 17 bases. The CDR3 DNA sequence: TGTGCCAGCAGCTTAGATTTAGGACAGAAGGCGGATACGCAGTATTTT. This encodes CASSLDLGQKADTQYF.

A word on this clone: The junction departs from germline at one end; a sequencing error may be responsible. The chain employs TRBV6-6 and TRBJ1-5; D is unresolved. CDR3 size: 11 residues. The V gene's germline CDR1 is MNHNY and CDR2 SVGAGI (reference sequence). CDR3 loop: CASSSEEPQHF. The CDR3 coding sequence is TGTGCCAGTAGTTCTGAGGAGCCCCAGCATTTT.

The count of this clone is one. The CDR3 DNA is TGTGCCAGCTCAGCCCGGACAGGGATAATGGGTGAGCAGTTCTTC. Its protein is CASSARTGIMGEQFF. The chain joins TRBV18 to TRBJ2-1; 8 nucleotides match TRBD1. This CDR3 spans 15 amino acids. Trimming took 5 bases from V and 9 from J; bases not matched to a gene: 12. From germline, CDR1 is KGHSH and CDR2 LQKENI.

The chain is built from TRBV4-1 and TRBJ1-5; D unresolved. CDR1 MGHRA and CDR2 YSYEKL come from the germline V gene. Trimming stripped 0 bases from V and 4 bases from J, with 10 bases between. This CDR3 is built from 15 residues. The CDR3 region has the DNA TGCGCCAGCAGCCAAGATGGTCGGGGAAATCAGCCCCAGCATTTT. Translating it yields CASSQDGRGNQPQHF.

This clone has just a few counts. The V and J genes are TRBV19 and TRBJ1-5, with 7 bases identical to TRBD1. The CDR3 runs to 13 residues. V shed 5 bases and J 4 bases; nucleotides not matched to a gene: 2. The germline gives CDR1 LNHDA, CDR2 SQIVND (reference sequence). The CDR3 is CASSWTGNQPQHF. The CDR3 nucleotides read TGTGCCAGTAGTTGGACAGGTAATCAGCCCCAGCATTTT.

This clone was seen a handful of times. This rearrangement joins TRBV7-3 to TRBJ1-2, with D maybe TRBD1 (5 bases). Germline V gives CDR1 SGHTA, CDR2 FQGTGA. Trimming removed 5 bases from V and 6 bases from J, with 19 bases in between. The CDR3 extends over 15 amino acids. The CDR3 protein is CASSNTGGSLDGYTF. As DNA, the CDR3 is TGTGCCAGCAGCAACACCGGGGGGAGTCTGGATGGCTACACCTTC.

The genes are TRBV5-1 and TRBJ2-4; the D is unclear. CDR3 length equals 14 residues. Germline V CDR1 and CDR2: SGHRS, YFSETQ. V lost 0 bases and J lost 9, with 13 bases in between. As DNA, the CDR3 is TGCGCCAGCAGCTTGGAATCCAGTAGAAGCATTCAGTACTTC. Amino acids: CASSLESSRSIQYF.

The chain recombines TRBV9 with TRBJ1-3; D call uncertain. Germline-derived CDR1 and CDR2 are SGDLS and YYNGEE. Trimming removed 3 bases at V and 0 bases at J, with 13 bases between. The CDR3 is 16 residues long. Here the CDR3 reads CASSEGPGRSGNTIYF. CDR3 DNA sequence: TGTGCCAGCAGCGAGGGCCCCGGCCGCTCTGGAAACACCATATATTTT.

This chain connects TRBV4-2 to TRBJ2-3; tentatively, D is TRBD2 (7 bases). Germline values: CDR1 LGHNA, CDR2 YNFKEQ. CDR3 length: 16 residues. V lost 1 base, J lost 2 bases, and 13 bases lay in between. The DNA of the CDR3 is TGTGCCAGCAGCCAAGTGTCGGGGGGCTACACAGATACGCAGTATTTT. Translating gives CASSQVSGGYTDTQYF.

This chain's CDR3 is CASSQAGTGGEQYF. The CDR3 bases are TGTGCCAGCAGCCAGGCCGGGACAGGGGGTGAGCAGTACTTC. The rearrangement joins TRBV4-2 to TRBJ2-7; 11 bases are a match to TRBD1. The length of the CDR3 is 14 residues. The V segment lost 3 bases and the J segment 7 bases; nucleotides outside the gene matches: 5. From germline, CDR1 is LGHNA and CDR2 YNFKEQ.

In nucleotides, the CDR3 is TGCGCCAGCAGCTTGGCCGGTGCTAGCGGTGATACGCAGTATTTT. Its translation: CASSLAGASGDTQYF. The V call is TRBV5-1, the J call TRBJ2-3; 7 bases align to TRBD2. V shed 0 bases and J 6 bases; nucleotides not matched to a gene: 7. This CDR3 is 15 amino acids long. Germline lookup yields CDR1 SGHRS and CDR2 YFSETQ.

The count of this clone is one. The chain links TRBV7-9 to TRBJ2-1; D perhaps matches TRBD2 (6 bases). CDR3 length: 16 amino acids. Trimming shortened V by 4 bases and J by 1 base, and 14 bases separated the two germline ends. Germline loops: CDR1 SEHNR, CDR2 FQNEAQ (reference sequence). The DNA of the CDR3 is TGTGCCAGCAGCTCCTGGGTTAGCGGTTCCTACAATGAGCAGTTCTTC. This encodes CASSSWVSGSYNEQFF.

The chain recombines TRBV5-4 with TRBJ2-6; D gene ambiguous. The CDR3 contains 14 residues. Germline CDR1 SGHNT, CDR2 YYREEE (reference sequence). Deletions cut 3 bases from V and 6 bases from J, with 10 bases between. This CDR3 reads CASSSNSEANVLTF. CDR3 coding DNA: TGTGCCAGCAGCTCGAACTCAGAGGCCAACGTCCTGACTTTC.

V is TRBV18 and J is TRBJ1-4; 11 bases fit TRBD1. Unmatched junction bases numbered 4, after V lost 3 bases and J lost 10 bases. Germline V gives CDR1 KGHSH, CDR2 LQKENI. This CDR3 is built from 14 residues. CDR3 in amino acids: CASSPRTGGGKLFF. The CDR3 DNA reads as TGTGCCAGCTCACCCCGGACAGGGGGCGGAAAACTGTTTTTT. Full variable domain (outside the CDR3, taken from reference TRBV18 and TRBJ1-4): NAGVMQNPRHLVRRRGQEARLRCSPMKGHSHVYWYRQLPEEGLKFMVYLQKENIIDESGMPKERFSAEFPKEGPSILRIQQVVRGDSAAYFCASSPRTGGGKLFFGSGTQLSVL.

CDR3 coding DNA: TGCGCCAGCAGTCTGGACACTACCGGGGAGCTGTTTTTT. Protein: CASSLDTTGELFF. This chain joins TRBV10-1 and TRBJ2-2; TRBD1 is a possible D gene (5 bases). CDR3 length: 13 amino acids. The ends were cut back, 5 bases at V and 5 bases at J, with 9 bases in the middle. Germline CDR1 WNHNN, CDR2 SYGVQD (reference sequence).